This T cell receptor (beta chain) comes out of a study of blood T cells in healthy people across ages. Whole-study findings and limits: Age advanced and TCR beta diversity per million T cells fell, roughly linearly.

V lost 4 bases and J 4 bases, leaving 19 bases between the germline ends. Germline V gene lookup returns CDR1 SQVTM and CDR2 ANQGSEA. This CDR3 is built from 15 residues. A second PCR, run for about 7 to 11 cycles, used a sample-barcoded 5' primer plus a J-beta primer mix. Each cDNA molecule carried a tag from a template-switch adaptor that contained 12 random nucleotides. Via MiXCR, TCRdb re-called the 5' RACE reads, giving one row per CDR3 protein. The sample has fewer than 700,000 distinct CDR3 sequences, around 48% seen once. In regard to this clonotype: Antigen unknown.

V and J are TRBV29-1 and TRBJ2-5; D might be TRBD2 (5 bases). The sequence was obtained from a man of 80 years or more in good health. Sequenced sample: blood. CDR3 in amino acids: CSVAELDSRRETQYF. The CDR3 DNA follows: TGCAGCGTTGCGGAACTAGATTCAAGGAGAGAGACCCAGTACTTC.